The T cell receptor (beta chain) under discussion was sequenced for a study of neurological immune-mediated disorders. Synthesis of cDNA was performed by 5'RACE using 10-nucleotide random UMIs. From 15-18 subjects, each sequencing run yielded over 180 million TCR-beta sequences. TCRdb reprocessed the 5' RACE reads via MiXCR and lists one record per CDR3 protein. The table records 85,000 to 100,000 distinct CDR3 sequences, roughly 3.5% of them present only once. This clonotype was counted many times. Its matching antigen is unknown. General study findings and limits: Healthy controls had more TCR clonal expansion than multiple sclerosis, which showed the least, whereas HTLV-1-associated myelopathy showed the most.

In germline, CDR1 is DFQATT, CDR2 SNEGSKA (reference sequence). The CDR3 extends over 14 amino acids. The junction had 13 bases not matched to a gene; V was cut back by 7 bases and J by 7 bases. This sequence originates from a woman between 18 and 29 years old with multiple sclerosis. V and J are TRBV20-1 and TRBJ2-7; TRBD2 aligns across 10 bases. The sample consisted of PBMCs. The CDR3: CSGSKEASGREQYF. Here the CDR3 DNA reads TGCAGTGGCTCAAAGGAGGCTAGCGGGAGAGAGCAGTACTTC.